Detailed here is one T cell receptor (beta chain). What it recognizes is unknown. TCRdb reanalysed the RT-PCR reads using MiXCR and keeps one entry per CDR3 protein. The repertoire holds 450,000 to 600,000 distinct CDR3 sequences, with around 8% as singletons. The V gene end was trimmed by 5 bases and the J gene end by 1 base; junction bases not matched to a gene: 4. Germline V gene sequence: CDR1 SGHTA, CDR2 FQGNSA. The CDR3 is made up of 16 amino acids. The entry originates in a study of response to subunit inactivated influenza vaccine. Study-wide points: New T cells are recruited in small numbers by each seasonal influenza vaccination, according to the authors' suggestion.

The input for sequencing was PBMCs from blood, taken around 2 years after vaccination. The gene calls are TRBV7-2 and TRBJ2-5; 13 bases map to TRBD2. This TCR was recovered from a man aged 50-75 years who received an inactivated influenza vaccine. CDR3 amino acids: CASSPGLAGAQETQYF. CDR3 DNA sequence: TGTGCCAGCAGCCCAGGACTAGCGGGGGCCCAAGAGACCCAGTACTTC.